Listed below are T cell receptor beta chains from one sample, sequenced in a study of OX40 agonist ivuxolimab in advanced cancers. This table comes from immunoSEQ multiplex PCR, and its TCRdb copy is limited to in-frame clones, with some not included. The sample lists about 70,000 clones, about 94% seen once, with 7.6% in the top ten. The material sequenced was CD4+ or CD8+ T cells sorted from blood, taken in a trial of the OX40 agonist ivuxolimab. The receptors come from an adult with an advanced solid tumor such as melanoma, head and neck, liver or kidney cancer. Each CDR3 is given with its conserved first and last residue. The order of the fields is CDR3 length, J gene, D gene, V gene, clone size, CDR3 DNA, CDR3 protein. A D gene is named only where the DNA matches it firmly. Where a row states a size, it is once, few, many or the class of an expanded clone; other rows omit it.

length: 13; J: TRBJ2-1; D: NA; V: TRBV4-3; size: NA; DNA: TGCGCCAGCAGCCCAGAAGGTTACAATGAGCAGTTCTTC; CDR3: CASSPEGYNEQFF
length: 15; J: TRBJ2-2; D: TRBD1; V: TRBV7-2; size: NA; DNA: TGTGCCAGCAGCTACCGGGACAGGGGTACCGGGGAGCTGTTTTTT; CDR3: CASSYRDRGTGELFF
length: 17; J: TRBJ2-3; D: TRBD2; V: TRBV7-3; size: NA; DNA: TGTGCCAGCAGCTTACTCCCACTAGCGGATAATCCAGATACGCAGTATTTT; CDR3: CASSLLPLADNPDTQYF
length: 15; J: TRBJ1-2; D: TRBD1; V: TRBV4-1; size: NA; DNA: TGCGCCAGCAGCCAAGATCGGGGGACAGGGGTTGGCTACACCTTC; CDR3: CASSQDRGTGVGYTF
length: 15; J: TRBJ1-1; D: TRBD1; V: TRBV9; size: NA; DNA: TGTGCCAGCAGCGCATGGACAGGTGGGGGGACTGAAGCTTTCTTT; CDR3: CASSAWTGGGTEAFF
length: 15; J: TRBJ1-5; D: NA; V: TRBV6-1; size: NA; DNA: TGTGCCAGCAGTGAATCTCCCACAGACAATCAGCCCCAGCATTTT; CDR3: CASSESPTDNQPQHF
length: 16; J: TRBJ2-6; D: NA; V: TRBV13; size: NA; DNA: TGTGCCAGCACCTGGGTATGGGGGCGTGGGGCCAACGTCCTGACTTTC; CDR3: CASTWVWGRGANVLTF
length: 12; J: TRBJ1-6; D: NA; V: TRBV4-1; size: NA; DNA: TGCGCCAGCAGCCCTGGTCCTGCAGCCCTCCACTTT; CDR3: CASSPGPAALHF
length: 13; J: TRBJ1-1; D: NA; V: TRBV27; size: NA; DNA: TGTGCCAGCAGCCAGGGTTTTAGCACTGAAGCTTTCTTT; CDR3: CASSQGFSTEAFF
length: 14; J: TRBJ2-3; D: TRBD2; V: TRBV15; size: NA; DNA: TGTGCCACCAGCAGAGATTCTAGCGGAGATACGCAGTATTTT; CDR3: CATSRDSSGDTQYF
length: 15; J: TRBJ1-6; D: TRBD1; V: TRBV7-3; size: NA; DNA: TGTGCCAGCAGCTTAGGGACAGGGGCCAATTCACCCCTCCACTTT; CDR3: CASSLGTGANSPLHF
length: 15; J: TRBJ2-7; D: TRBD1; V: TRBV6-1; size: NA; DNA: TGTGCCAGCAGTGAAATGGGACAGGGCTCCTACGAGCAGTACTTC; CDR3: CASSEMGQGSYEQYF
length: 18; J: TRBJ2-2; D: NA; V: TRBV25-1; size: NA; DNA: TGTGCCAGCACCCGGGGCAGAGCGGGCCCGTCGGACACCGGGGAGCTGTTTTTT; CDR3: CASTRGRAGPSDTGELFF
length: 17; J: TRBJ1-2; D: TRBD1; V: TRBV30; size: NA; DNA: TGTGCCTGGACCTCCGGGACAGGAACCTTTTCCGGGTATGGCTACACCTTC; CDR3: CAWTSGTGTFSGYGYTF
length: 14; J: TRBJ1-5; D: NA; V: TRBV4-3; size: NA; DNA: TGCGCCAGCAGCCAGGGGGCAGTCAGTCAGCCCCAGCATTTT; CDR3: CASSQGAVSQPQHF
length: 16; J: TRBJ2-7; D: TRBD1; V: TRBV7-6; size: NA; DNA: TGTGCCAGCAGCCCTTGGGGCCCAGGGGGCTCCTACGAGCAGTACTTC; CDR3: CASSPWGPGGSYEQYF
length: 17; J: TRBJ1-2; D: TRBD1; V: TRBV4-2; size: NA; DNA: TGTGCCAGCAGCCAAGATCGGACGGGACAGCCCGAGTATGGCTACACCTTC; CDR3: CASSQDRTGQPEYGYTF
length: 14; J: TRBJ1-1; D: NA; V: TRBV7-9; size: NA; DNA: TGTGCCAGCAGCCTGGGACCGATGAACACTGAAGCTTTCTTT; CDR3: CASSLGPMNTEAFF
length: 13; J: TRBJ1-1; D: NA; V: TRBV4-1; size: NA; DNA: TGCGCCAGCAGCGATCGGAAGAACACTGAAGCTTTCTTT; CDR3: CASSDRKNTEAFF
length: 17; J: TRBJ2-6; D: TRBD1; V: TRBV4-3; size: NA; DNA: TGCGCCAGCAGCCAAGGCGACAGGGGGTCTGGGGCCAACGTCCTGACTTTC; CDR3: CASSQGDRGSGANVLTF
length: 15; J: TRBJ2-1; D: TRBD1; V: TRBV15; size: NA; DNA: TGTGCCACCAGCGCTGGGACAGGGGGTGGGAATGAGCAGTTCTTC; CDR3: CATSAGTGGGNEQFF
length: 15; J: TRBJ2-4; D: TRBD2; V: TRBV4-1; size: NA; DNA: TGCGCCAGCAGCCAAGATCGGGGGGGCGGAAACATTCAGTACTTC; CDR3: CASSQDRGGGNIQYF
length: 15; J: TRBJ1-1; D: TRBD1; V: TRBV7-9; size: once; DNA: TGTGCCAGCAGCTCCCCGGACAGGGCGAACACTGAAGCTTTCTTT; CDR3: CASSSPDRANTEAFF
length: 14; J: TRBJ1-1; D: TRBD1; V: TRBV27; size: NA; DNA: TGTGCCAGCAGACGACAGGGGGCGAACACTGAAGCTTTCTTT; CDR3: CASRRQGANTEAFF
length: 16; J: TRBJ1-2; D: NA; V: TRBV27; size: NA; DNA: TGTGCCAGCAGTTTAACTCCGGTTCACGGGGTCTATGGCTACACCTTC; CDR3: CASSLTPVHGVYGYTF
length: 14; J: TRBJ1-5; D: NA; V: TRBV7-9; size: NA; DNA: TGTGCCAGCAGCTTAGCGGGAGGGAATCAGCCCCAGCATTTT; CDR3: CASSLAGGNQPQHF
length: 13; J: TRBJ1-1; D: NA; V: TRBV7-6; size: NA; DNA: TGTGCCAGCAGCTTAGGTTTGGGCACTGAAGCTTTCTTT; CDR3: CASSLGLGTEAFF
length: 15; J: TRBJ2-7; D: NA; V: TRBV19; size: NA; DNA: TGTGCCAGTAGGGGTAGGACAGACGCTACGGGGGAGCAGTACTTC; CDR3: CASRGRTDATGEQYF
length: 14; J: TRBJ1-1; D: NA; V: TRBV2; size: NA; DNA: TGTGCCAGCAGTGGATGGGCAGGGACCACTGAAGCTTTCTTT; CDR3: CASSGWAGTTEAFF
length: 12; J: TRBJ1-1; D: NA; V: TRBV13; size: NA; DNA: TGTGCCAGCAGCTTACAAAGAACTGAAGCTTTCTTT; CDR3: CASSLQRTEAFF
length: 15; J: TRBJ2-7; D: TRBD2; V: TRBV14; size: NA; DNA: TGTGCCAGCAGCCAAGTGACTAGCGGAGACTACGAGCAGTACTTC; CDR3: CASSQVTSGDYEQYF
length: 14; J: TRBJ1-1; D: NA; V: TRBV19; size: NA; DNA: TGTGCCAGTAGTATTAACCCAGGGAACACTGAAGCTTTCTTT; CDR3: CASSINPGNTEAFF
length: 13; J: TRBJ1-2; D: NA; V: TRBV9; size: NA; DNA: TGTGCCAGCAGCGTCCCGGGAAGCTATGGCTACACCTTC; CDR3: CASSVPGSYGYTF
length: 16; J: TRBJ2-1; D: TRBD1; V: TRBV4-2; size: NA; DNA: TGTGCCAGCAGCCAAGTGTCAGGGGGTCTCTACAATGAGCAGTTCTTC; CDR3: CASSQVSGGLYNEQFF
length: 13; J: TRBJ1-5; D: NA; V: TRBV27; size: once; DNA: TGTGCCAGCAGTTTACTGGGGCGCCAGCCCCAGCATTTT; CDR3: CASSLLGRQPQHF
length: 15; J: TRBJ2-3; D: TRBD2; V: TRBV6-5; size: NA; DNA: TGTGCCAGCAGGGGGGGGACTAGTCTCACAGATACGCAGTATTTT; CDR3: CASRGGTSLTDTQYF
length: 17; J: TRBJ1-5; D: TRBD1; V: TRBV4-1; size: NA; DNA: TGCGCCAGCAGCCAAGATTTGGGACAGGGATTCAATCAGCCCCAGCATTTT; CDR3: CASSQDLGQGFNQPQHF
length: 12; J: TRBJ2-2; D: NA; V: TRBV9; size: NA; DNA: TGTGCCAGCGAGGGGGGTGCCGGGGAGCTGTTTTTT; CDR3: CASEGGAGELFF
length: 13; J: TRBJ1-1; D: NA; V: TRBV10-1; size: once; DNA: TGCGCCAGCAGTGAGTTGGTAACTTCTGAAGCTTTCTTT; CDR3: CASSELVTSEAFF
length: 15; J: TRBJ2-1; D: TRBD2; V: TRBV7-7; size: once; DNA: TGTGCCAGCAGCTTAGAGGGACTAGGCGACAATGAGCAGTTCTTC; CDR3: CASSLEGLGDNEQFF
length: 19; J: TRBJ1-4; D: NA; V: TRBV2; size: NA; DNA: TGTGCCACGACCTCCGGACAGTTCCGAGGGTTTGCAACTAATGAAAAACTGTTTTTT; CDR3: CATTSGQFRGFATNEKLFF
length: 16; J: TRBJ2-7; D: NA; V: TRBV6-6; size: NA; DNA: TGTGCCAGCAGTTACTCGCTGGGCTCCTCCTACTACGAGCAGTACTTC; CDR3: CASSYSLGSSYYEQYF
length: 14; J: TRBJ2-7; D: NA; V: TRBV30; size: NA; DNA: TGTGCCTGGAGTGTCGGGGGTCTGGCCTACGAGCAGTACTTC; CDR3: CAWSVGGLAYEQYF
length: 13; J: TRBJ2-7; D: TRBD2; V: TRBV7-9; size: NA; DNA: TGTGCCAGCAGCCCGGGTTATGGGGAGGGGCAGTACTTC; CDR3: CASSPGYGEGQYF
length: 18; J: TRBJ1-6; D: NA; V: TRBV7-8; size: NA; DNA: NA; CDR3: CASSLNFGEGPGGMLLHF
length: 14; J: TRBJ2-6; D: NA; V: TRBV7-6; size: NA; DNA: TGTGCCAGCGGAAGGAACTCTGGGGCCAACGTCCTGACTTTC; CDR3: CASGRNSGANVLTF
length: 13; J: TRBJ2-2; D: TRBD1; V: TRBV25-1; size: few; DNA: TGTGCCAGCTGGGGACAGTACACCGGGGAGCTGTTTTTT; CDR3: CASWGQYTGELFF
length: 15; J: TRBJ2-3; D: TRBD2; V: TRBV7-6; size: NA; DNA: TGTGCCAGCAGCTTAGGTAGCGGGGAGGTAGATACGCAGTATTTT; CDR3: CASSLGSGEVDTQYF
length: 13; J: TRBJ1-2; D: NA; V: TRBV14; size: NA; DNA: TGTGCCAGCAGCCCCGGAGGGATTTCGGGCTACACCTTC; CDR3: CASSPGGISGYTF
length: 12; J: TRBJ1-2; D: TRBD1; V: TRBV19; size: NA; DNA: TGTGCCAGTAGCAGGGGGCTGCAAGGCTACACCTTC; CDR3: CASSRGLQGYTF
length: 17; J: TRBJ2-7; D: NA; V: TRBV11-1; size: NA; DNA: TGTGCCAGCAGCTTAGGCCCTACAAGTTGGGGCTCCTACGAGCAGTACTTC; CDR3: CASSLGPTSWGSYEQYF
length: 16; J: TRBJ2-7; D: NA; V: TRBV27; size: NA; DNA: TGTGCCAGCAGTTTAGATGGGGGGTGGGGGTTGCACGAGCAGTACTTC; CDR3: CASSLDGGWGLHEQYF
length: 16; J: TRBJ1-2; D: NA; V: TRBV27; size: NA; DNA: TGTGCCAGCAGCCTCCGCAAAGTAGGGCCGGTGGAGGGCTACACCTTC; CDR3: CASSLRKVGPVEGYTF